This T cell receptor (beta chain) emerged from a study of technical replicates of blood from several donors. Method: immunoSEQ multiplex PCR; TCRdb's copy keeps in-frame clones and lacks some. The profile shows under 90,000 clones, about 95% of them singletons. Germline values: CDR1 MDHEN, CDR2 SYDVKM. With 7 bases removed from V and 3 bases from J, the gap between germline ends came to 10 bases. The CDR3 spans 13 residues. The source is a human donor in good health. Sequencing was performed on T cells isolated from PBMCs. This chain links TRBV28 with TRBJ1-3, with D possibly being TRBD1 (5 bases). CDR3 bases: TGTGCCAGCACGAAGGGGTTTGGAAACACCATATATTTT. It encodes CASTKGFGNTIYF.